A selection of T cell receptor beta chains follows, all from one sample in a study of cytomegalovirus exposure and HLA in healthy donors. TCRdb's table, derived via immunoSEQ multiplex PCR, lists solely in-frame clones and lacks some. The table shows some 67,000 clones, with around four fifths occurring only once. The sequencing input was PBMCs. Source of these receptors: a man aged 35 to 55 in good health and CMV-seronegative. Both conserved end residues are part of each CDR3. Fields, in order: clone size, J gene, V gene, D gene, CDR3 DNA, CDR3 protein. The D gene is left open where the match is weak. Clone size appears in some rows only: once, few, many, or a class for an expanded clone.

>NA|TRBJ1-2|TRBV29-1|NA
TGCAGCGTTGGGGGTCAGGGCTATGGCTACACCTTC
CSVGGQGYGYTF
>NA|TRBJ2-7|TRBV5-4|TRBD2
TGTGCCAGCAGCCCAAGCGGGAGGGCTCCCCGTACCTCTGTCGAGCAGCACTTC
CASSPSGRAPRTSVEQHF
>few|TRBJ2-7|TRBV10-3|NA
TGTGCCATCAGTGAAGCACGAGGGCTGGGCGAGCAGTACTTC
CAISEARGLGEQYF
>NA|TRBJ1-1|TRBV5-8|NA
TGTGCCAGCAGCCCGGGGACTGAAGCTTTCTTT
CASSPGTEAFF
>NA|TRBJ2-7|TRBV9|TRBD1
TGTGCCAGCAGCTGGGGGACAGTGGACTCCTACGAGCAGTACTTC
CASSWGTVDSYEQYF
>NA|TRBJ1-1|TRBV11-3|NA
TGTGCCAGCAGCTTTGGGGCGGCTGAAGCTTTCTTT
CASSFGAAEAFF
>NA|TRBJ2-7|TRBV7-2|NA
TGTGCCACTACGCATGGGGGAGGCTACGAGCAGTACTTC
CATTHGGGYEQYF
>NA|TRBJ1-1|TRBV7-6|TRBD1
TGTGCCAGCAGCTTAACACAGCCGGGACAGGGGAGCACTGAAGCTTTCTTT
CASSLTQPGQGSTEAFF
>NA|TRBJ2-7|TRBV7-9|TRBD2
TGTGCCAGCAGCTTACTTGGCGGGGAGGGCGAGCAGTACTTC
CASSLLGGEGEQYF
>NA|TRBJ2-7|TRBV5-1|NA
TGCGCCAGCAGCCTACAGGGTTCCTACGAGCAGTACTTC
CASSLQGSYEQYF
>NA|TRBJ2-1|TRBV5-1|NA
TGCGCCAGCAGCTTGAACGGGGACTCCTACAATGAGCAGTTCTTC
CASSLNGDSYNEQFF
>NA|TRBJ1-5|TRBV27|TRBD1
TGTGCCAGCAGTGTTGGGACAGTAGGAAATCAGCCCCAGCATTTT
CASSVGTVGNQPQHF
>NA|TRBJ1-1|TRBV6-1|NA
TGTGCCAGCAGTCGAATGGGGAGCACTGAAGCTTTCTTT
CASSRMGSTEAFF
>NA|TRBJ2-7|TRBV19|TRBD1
TGTGCCAGTAGTATGAGATGGACAGGGGCCTACGAGCAGTACTTC
CASSMRWTGAYEQYF
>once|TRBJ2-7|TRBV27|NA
TGTGCCAGCAGTTTCTCAGGGTTCGACGAGCAGTACTTC
CASSFSGFDEQYF
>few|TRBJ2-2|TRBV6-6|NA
TGTGCCAGCAGGGAGGGAAGGGAGGCCGGGGAGCTGTTTTTT
CASREGREAGELFF